This T cell receptor beta chain was captured in a study of T cells in Graves' hyperthyroidism and ophthalmopathy. TCR beta CDR3 region amplification was performed from RNA transcripts. Initially, a first-round RT-PCR of the TCR CDR3 employed the HTBI primer set. From the multiplex PCR reads, TCRdb called clonotypes with MiXCR, one entry per CDR3 protein. The data show about 570,000 distinct CDR3 sequences, 46% seen once. Germline V gene lookup returns CDR1 ENHRY and CDR2 SYGVKD. With V trimmed by 7 bases and J by 5 bases, 11 bases remained unmatched. The CDR3 runs 15 residues. Study-wide results and caveats: Before onset, ophthalmopathy was predicted by the model a median approximately 6.5 months earlier.

Investigators excluded patients with uncontrolled infection, other autoimmune disease, pregnancy or lactation. About this clonotype: Its antigen remains unknown.

This TCR was sampled from an adult woman with Graves' disease, either hyperthyroidism or ophthalmopathy (not recorded which). Sequencing was performed on peripheral blood or thyroid tissue (not recorded which). The chain uses TRBV10-3 and TRBJ2-5; the match to TRBD1 covers 9 bases. CDR3 amino acids: CAITAGQGTRETQYF. The CDR3 coding sequence is TGTGCCATCACCGCAGGACAGGGGACCCGGGAGACCCAGTACTTC.